This section outlines one TCR beta chain sequence together with its context. Its recognized antigen is unknown. Base quality data are lacking; no much larger clone is found one base away. The data are from a study of T cell responses to AZD1222 COVID-19 vaccine (dated by TCRdb to the early 2020s). Concerning the study at large: AZD1222 recipients whose second dose came at about 4 weeks and those whose second dose came at about 12 weeks were combined into one group, since spike-specific TCR depth and breadth did not differ between the two schedules. TCR sequencing was performed for 230 to 250 trial participants, of whom roughly 200 were given two doses of AZD1222 and about 25 were given two doses of MenACWY control vaccine. Enrollment into the trials was organized by age into subgroups of 18-55, 56-69 and 70-plus years, and those subgroups contained 148, 28 and 57 TCR-sequenced participants, respectively. On the study overall, not on this receptor specifically: The whole spike protein was spanned by vaccine-associated CD4 TCRs, and dominant responses were seen in regions 160-218 and 743-854. Participants were mostly white British and included more females than males, and it was suggested by the authors that clonal diversity may have been underestimated. Because no day 14 peak-response samples were available, repertoires were characterized only after the peak T cell response. Epitopes outside the regions mutated in the B.1.351 and B.1.1.7 variants were reportedly recognized by nearly half of the unique spike-specific TCRs. The 56-69-year group was small, and its depth increase did not reach significance, likely because of low power. Conclusions about previously exposed vaccinees are limited because only a handful of AZD1222 recipients were SARS-CoV-2 seropositive at baseline. Spike-specific TCR breadth and depth rose significantly after two AZD1222 doses compared with day 0 and with MenACWY recipients.

The CDR3 regions of human TCRbeta chains were analyzed by immunosequencing. From the authors' description of their analysis: Repertoire TCRs were checked for matches against a reference library of SARS-CoV-2-specific TCRs that had been generated using the MIRA antigen-specificity platform. Breadth meant the fraction of unique TCRs that were SARS-CoV-2-associated, whereas depth meant the fraction of total T cells that were SARS-CoV-2-associated. Using the MIRA data, each spike-specific TCR was assigned both to the spike region to which the TCR was reactive and to a CD4 or CD8 class. Log10-transformed breadth and depth values were compared by one-way ANOVA with Sidak's multiple comparisons tests. TCRdb obtained this table from immuneACCESS and retained in-frame rearrangements with V and J assigned. These tables miss some clones; where compared with another copy, unresolved V genes account for less than half of the shortfall, and the remainder is unexplained. V, J and clone size reflect that table, while D and trimming were determined from the DNA. In this sample the table shows 100,000 or so clones, about 87% of which occur a single time. The top ten clonotypes cover 12% of the sample.

The CDR3 goes from the cysteine to the phenylalanine over 11 residues. Of the read, only the CDR3 DNA is kept; its 33 bases are in frame from base 1. The germline V gene encodes CDR1 DFQATT and CDR2 SNEGSKA (reference sequence). The junction shows trimming of 6 bases on V and 14 bases on J, plus 14 bases between the germline ends. The time point label of this sample denotes: baseline before first vaccination. Vaccinee samples were obtained from the UK trials COV001 and COV002, which included a single-blind randomized controlled phase 2/3 trial of AZD1222 (ChAdOx1 nCoV-19) in healthy adults. For TCRbeta chain sequencing, PBMC samples were collected from trial participants at day 0 and at day 28 after the second dose.

This sample comprised peripheral blood, obtained on day 0 of AZD1222 vaccination. This receptor was identified in an adult in good health. The chain couples TRBV20-1 to TRBJ1-6; TRBD1 is perhaps the D gene, given 5 matching bases. CDR3 region: CSAPTGGTLHF. DNA sequence: TGCAGTGCGCCGACCGGGGGTACCCTCCACTTT.